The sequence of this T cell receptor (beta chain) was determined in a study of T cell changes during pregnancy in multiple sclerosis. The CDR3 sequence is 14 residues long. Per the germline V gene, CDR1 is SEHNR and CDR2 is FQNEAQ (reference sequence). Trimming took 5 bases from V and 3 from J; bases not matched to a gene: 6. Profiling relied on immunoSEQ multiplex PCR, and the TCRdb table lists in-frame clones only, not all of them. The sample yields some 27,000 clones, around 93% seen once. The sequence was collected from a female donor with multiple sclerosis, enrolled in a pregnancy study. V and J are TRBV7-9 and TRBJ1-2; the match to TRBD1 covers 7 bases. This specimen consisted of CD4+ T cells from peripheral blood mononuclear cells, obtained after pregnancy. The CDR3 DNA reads TGTGCCAGCAGCCCGCTTGGGACAGACTATGGCTACACCTTC. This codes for CASSPLGTDYGYTF.